The TCR beta chain described here comes from a study of human T cells and chemical hapten exposure (dated by TCRdb to about 2021). Background for the entire study: The libraries were sequenced as a pool, and the TCR yield per sample differed mostly because of small variations in library volumes within the pool. Both TCR alpha and TCR beta chains were sequenced from each blood RNA sample. This study followed changes in the peripheral blood TCR repertoire in vivo during primary and secondary sensitization of alopecia patients to the hapten diphenylcyclopropenone (DPC). Results the study describes overall, beyond this receptor: DPC sensitization did not change how many TCRs were above 1 in 1000 frequency, and no evidence was found of alterations in global repertoire structure. Repeated subsampling changed both the strength of the expansion versus patch-test correlation and the threshold at which the correlation became significant.

This clonotype was picked up many times. Its antigen has not been determined. No base quality information exists; no much larger clone differs at one position. Including the terminal cysteine and phenylalanine, the CDR3 comprises 13 residues. CDR3 DNA is the only sequence kept; it has 39 bases, read in frame from the first base. Clipping removes 4 bases from V and 2 bases from J, with 2 as the unmatched junction base count. Libraries were built with RACE. Data came from a NextSeq 500. Library preparation attached unique molecular identifiers to individual cDNA molecules for quantitative, reproducible TCR counting. Processing in the source paper ran as follows. The median number of TCRs per sample was around 96,000, ranging from roughly 20,000 to 700,000. The Decombinator software suite was used to annotate the V, J and CDR3 of the TCR reads. Every sample was subsampled to the same number of TCRs (28,000) for the PS versus PT1 abundance plots. Expanded TCRs were defined as absent before sensitization and observed at least eight times at the 2-week time point. TCRdb ran its own pipeline on the public reads, namely fastp trimming at Q25 and MiXCR clone calling, and kept in-frame beta chains. Each CDR3 protein gets just one entry, which takes the most common genes and DNA from the rows behind it. The V and J calls were not made by the authors but by TCRdb's processing. The sample table records fewer than 40,000 distinct CDR3 sequences; about 5.5% of these occur just once. The biggest ten clones account for roughly 12% of the sample.

Reading the label with the study, this specimen's time point is: healthy volunteer bleed at 6 weeks. Total RNA was isolated from unfractionated whole blood collected in Tempus Blood RNA tubes. As TCR sequencing controls, 4 or 5 healthy volunteers were used, with blood taken at day 0, 2 weeks and 6 weeks. This clonotype was sampled from a human donor in good health. Some clones in this sample may be carry-over from other donors' samples. The sequencing sample was made of whole blood. The chain is encoded by TRBV12-3 or TRBV12-4 joined to TRBJ2-7; 7 junctional bases match TRBD2. Here is the DNA: TGTGCCAGCAGTTCTAGCGGTACCTACGAGCAGTACTTC. This translates into CASSSSGTYEQYF.